This TCR beta chain was retrieved from a study of T-cell memory formation after mild COVID-19. One entry per CDR3 protein results from TCRdb running MiXCR on the 5' RACE reads. The sample lists 280,000 or so distinct CDR3 sequences; more than 15% were seen once. This clonotype was picked up a small number of times. This CDR3 is built from 18 residues. J lost 3 bases, V lost 0 bases, and 9 bases had no gene match. Germline CDR1 and CDR2: LGHNA and YSLEER. The chain couples TRBV4-3 to TRBJ2-2; TRBD2 matches at 8 bases. Material for sequencing was PBMCs or a T cell subset sorted from them (not recorded which). This TCR was recovered from a man between 18 and 35 years old who had mild COVID-19 (a few samples of this study predate the infection). Cell type and time point are not known. Here the CDR3 DNA reads TGCGCCAGCAGCCAAGAGGTGCCGGGGGGGGCCGACACCGGGGAGCTGTTTTTT. This sequence encodes CASSQEVPGGADTGELFF.